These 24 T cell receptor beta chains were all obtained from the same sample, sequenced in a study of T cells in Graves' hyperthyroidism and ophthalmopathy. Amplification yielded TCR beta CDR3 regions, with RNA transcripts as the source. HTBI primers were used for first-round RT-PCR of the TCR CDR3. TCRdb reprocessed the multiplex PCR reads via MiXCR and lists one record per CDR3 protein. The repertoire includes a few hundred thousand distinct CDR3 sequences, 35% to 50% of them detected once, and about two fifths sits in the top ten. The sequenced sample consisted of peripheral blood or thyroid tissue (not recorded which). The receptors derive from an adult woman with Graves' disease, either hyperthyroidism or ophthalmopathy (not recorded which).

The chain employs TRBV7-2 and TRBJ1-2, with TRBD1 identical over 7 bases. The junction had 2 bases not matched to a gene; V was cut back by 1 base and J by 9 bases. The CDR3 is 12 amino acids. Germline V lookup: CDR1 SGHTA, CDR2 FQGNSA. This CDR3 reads CASSLGDSSYTF. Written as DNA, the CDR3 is TGTGCCAGCAGCTTAGGGGACAGTAGCTACACCTTC.

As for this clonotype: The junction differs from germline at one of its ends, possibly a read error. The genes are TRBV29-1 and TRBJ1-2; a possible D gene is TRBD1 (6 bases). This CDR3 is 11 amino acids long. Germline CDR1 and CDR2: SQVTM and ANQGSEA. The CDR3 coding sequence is TGCAGCGCCTCAGAGGGGGTTGGCTACGCCTTC. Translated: CSASEGVGYAF.

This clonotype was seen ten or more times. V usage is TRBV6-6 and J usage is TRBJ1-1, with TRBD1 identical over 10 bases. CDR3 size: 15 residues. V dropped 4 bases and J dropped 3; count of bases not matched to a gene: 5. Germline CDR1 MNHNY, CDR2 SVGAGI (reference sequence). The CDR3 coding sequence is TGTGCCAGCAGTTCCCGGGACAGGGGATACACTGAAGCTTTCTTT. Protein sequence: CASSSRDRGYTEAFF.

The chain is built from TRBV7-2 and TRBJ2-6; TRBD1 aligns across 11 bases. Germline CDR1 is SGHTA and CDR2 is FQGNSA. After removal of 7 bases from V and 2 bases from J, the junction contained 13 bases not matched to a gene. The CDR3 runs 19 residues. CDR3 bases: TGTGCCAGCACCGAAGCCGGGACAGGGGGATTCACTGGGGCCAACGTCCTGACTTTC. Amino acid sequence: CASTEAGTGGFTGANVLTF.

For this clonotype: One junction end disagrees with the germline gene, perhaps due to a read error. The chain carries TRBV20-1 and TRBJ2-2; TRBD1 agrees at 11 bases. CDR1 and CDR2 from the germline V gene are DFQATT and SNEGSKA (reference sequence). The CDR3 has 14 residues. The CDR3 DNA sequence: TGCAGTGCTCAGGGACAGGGGGAGTCCCGGGGAGCTGTTTTT. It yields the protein CSAQGQGESRGAVF.

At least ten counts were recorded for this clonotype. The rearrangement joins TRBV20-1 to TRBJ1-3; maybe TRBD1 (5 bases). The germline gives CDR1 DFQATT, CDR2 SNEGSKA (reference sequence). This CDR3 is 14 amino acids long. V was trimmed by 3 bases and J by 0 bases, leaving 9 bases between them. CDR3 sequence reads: CSARWGYSGNTIYF. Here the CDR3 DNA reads TGCAGTGCTAGGTGGGGCTACTCTGGAAACACCATATATTTT.

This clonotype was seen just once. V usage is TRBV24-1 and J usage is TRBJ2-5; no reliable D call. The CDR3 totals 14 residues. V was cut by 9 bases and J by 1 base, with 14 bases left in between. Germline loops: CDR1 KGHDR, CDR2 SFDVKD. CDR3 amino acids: CATPNRVPQETQYF. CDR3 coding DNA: TGTGCCACCCCTAATAGGGTTCCCCAAGAGACCCAGTACTTC.

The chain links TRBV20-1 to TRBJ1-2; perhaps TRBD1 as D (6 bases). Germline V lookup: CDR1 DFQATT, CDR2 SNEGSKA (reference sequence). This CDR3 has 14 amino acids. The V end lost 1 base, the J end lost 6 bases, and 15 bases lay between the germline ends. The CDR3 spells CSARAQGGADGYTF. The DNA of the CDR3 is TGCAGTGCTAGAGCACAGGGAGGCGCGGATGGCTACACCTTC.

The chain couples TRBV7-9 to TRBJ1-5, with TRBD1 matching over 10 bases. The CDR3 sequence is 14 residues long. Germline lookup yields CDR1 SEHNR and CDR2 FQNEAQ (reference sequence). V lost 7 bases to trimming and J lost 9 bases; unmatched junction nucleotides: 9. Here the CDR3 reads CASNAGTGVLPQHF. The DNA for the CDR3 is TGTGCCAGCAACGCCGGGACAGGGGTATTGCCCCAGCATTTT.

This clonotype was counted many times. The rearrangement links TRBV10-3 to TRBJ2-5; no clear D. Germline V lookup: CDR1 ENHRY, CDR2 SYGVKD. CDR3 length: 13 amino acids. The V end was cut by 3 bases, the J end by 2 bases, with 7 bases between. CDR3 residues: CAISDGPQETQYF. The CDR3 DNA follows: TGTGCCATCAGTGACGGGCCGCAAGAGACCCAGTACTTC.

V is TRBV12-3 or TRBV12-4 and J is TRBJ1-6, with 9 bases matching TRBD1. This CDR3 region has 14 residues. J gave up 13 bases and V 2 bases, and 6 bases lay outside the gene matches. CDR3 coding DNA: TGTGCCAGCAGTTTAAGGACAGGGGTCGGCCCCCTCCACTTT. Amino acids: CASSLRTGVGPLHF.

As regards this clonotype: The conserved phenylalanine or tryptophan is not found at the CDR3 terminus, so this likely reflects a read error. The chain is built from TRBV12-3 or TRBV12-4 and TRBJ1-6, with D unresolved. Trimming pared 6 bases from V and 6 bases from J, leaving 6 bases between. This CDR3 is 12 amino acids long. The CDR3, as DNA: TGTGCCAGCAGAGGGCCTAATTCACCCCTCCACGTT. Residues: CASRGPNSPLHV.

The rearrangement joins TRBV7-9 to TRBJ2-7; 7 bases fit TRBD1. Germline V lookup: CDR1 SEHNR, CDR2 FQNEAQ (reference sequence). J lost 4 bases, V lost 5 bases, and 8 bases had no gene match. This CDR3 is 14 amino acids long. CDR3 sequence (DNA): TGTGCCAGCAGCGAACCGGGACAGTTGTACGAGCAGTACTTC. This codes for CASSEPGQLYEQYF.

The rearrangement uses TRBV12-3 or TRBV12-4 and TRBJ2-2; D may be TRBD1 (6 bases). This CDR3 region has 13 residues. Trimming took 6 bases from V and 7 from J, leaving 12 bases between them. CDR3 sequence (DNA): TGTGCCAGCAGATCGGCAGGGGTCGGGGAGCTGTTTTTT. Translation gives CASRSAGVGELFF.

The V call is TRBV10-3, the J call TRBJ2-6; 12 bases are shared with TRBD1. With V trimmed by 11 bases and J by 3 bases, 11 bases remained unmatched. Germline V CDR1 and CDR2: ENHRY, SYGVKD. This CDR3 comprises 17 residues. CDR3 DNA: TGTGCCCCTCAACCGGGACAGGGGGCGCTTGGGGCCAACGTCCTGACTTTC. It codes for CAPQPGQGALGANVLTF.

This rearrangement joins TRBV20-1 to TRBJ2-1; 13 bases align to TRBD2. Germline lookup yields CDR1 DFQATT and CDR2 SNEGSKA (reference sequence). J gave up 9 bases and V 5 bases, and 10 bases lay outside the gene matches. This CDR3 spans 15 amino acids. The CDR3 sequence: CSAGWTSGSVTEQFF. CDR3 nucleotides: TGCAGTGCTGGATGGACTAGCGGGAGTGTTACTGAGCAGTTCTTC.

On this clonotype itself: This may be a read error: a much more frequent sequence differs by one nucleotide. CDR3 in DNA: TGCAGTGCTAGCTCAATGGGGCGCCAGCCCCAGCATTTT. Translation gives CSASSMGRQPQHF. This sequence joins TRBV20-1 and TRBJ1-5; D might be TRBD1 (5 bases). Germline values: CDR1 DFQATT, CDR2 SNEGSKA (reference sequence). V gave up 3 bases and J gave up 7 bases, with 13 bases separating them. This CDR3 has 13 residues.

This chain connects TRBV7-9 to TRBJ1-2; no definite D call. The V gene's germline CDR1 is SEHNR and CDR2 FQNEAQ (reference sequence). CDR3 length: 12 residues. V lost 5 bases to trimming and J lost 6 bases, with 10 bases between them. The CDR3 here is CASSDFQDGYTF. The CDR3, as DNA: TGTGCCAGCAGCGACTTTCAGGATGGCTACACCTTC.

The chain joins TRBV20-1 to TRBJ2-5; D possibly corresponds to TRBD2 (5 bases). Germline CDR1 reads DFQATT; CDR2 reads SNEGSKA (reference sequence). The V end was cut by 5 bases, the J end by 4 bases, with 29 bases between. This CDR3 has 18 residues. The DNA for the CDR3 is TGCAGTGCTCAACGGTCTGGGGTTTTCCCGAGGGAAGGAGAGACCCAGTACTTC. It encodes CSAQRSGVFPREGETQYF.

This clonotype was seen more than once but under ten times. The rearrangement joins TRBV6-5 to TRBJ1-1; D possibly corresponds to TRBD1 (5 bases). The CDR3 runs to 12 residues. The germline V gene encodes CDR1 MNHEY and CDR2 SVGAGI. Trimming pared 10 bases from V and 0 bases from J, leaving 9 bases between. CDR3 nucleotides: TGTGCCACCAGGGATATGAACACTGAAGCTTTCTTT. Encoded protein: CATRDMNTEAFF.

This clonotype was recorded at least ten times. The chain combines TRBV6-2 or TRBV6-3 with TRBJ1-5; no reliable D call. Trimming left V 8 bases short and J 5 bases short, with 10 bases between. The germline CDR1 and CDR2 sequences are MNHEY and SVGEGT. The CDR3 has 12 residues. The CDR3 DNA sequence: TGTGCCAGCTCCCGTCGGGATCAGCCCCAGCATTTT. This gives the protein CASSRRDQPQHF.

The DNA for the CDR3 is TGTCCTGTAGCGGGTAGCAATCAGCCCCAGCATTTT. Its protein product is CPVAGSNQPQHF. The chain employs TRBV19 and TRBJ1-5; the D is unclear. The CDR3 covers 12 residues. The V gene's germline CDR1 is LNHDA and CDR2 SQIVND (reference sequence).

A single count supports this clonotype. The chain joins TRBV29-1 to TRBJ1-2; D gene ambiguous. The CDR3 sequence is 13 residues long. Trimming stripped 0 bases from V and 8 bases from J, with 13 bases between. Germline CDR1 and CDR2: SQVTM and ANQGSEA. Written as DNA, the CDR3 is TGCAGCGTTGAAGATCCTGGCGGGGTGGGCTACACCTTC. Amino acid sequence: CSVEDPGGVGYTF. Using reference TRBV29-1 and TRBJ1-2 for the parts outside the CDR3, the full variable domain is SAVISQKPSRDICQRGTSLTIQCQVDSQVTMMFWYRQQPGQSLTLIATANQGSEATYESGFVIDKFPISRPNLTFSTLTVSNMSPEDSSIYLCSVEDPGGVGYTFGSGTRLTVV.

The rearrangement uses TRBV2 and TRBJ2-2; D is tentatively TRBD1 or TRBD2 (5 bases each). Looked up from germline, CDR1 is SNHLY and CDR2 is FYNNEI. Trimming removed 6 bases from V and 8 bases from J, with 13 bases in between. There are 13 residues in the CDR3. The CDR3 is CASSRRRTGELFF. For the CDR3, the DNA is TGTGCCAGCAGCCGGCGGAGGACAGGGGAGCTGTTTTTT.